The next 13 T cell receptor beta chains were all read from a single sample in a study of shared clonotypes between healthy human individuals. The protocol was immunoSEQ multiplex PCR, while the TCRdb copy is restricted to in-frame clones and leaves out a portion. The top ten clones hold about 0.12% of a sample with around 610,000 clones, around 96% of them seen once. CD45RO-negative cells were positively selected for CCR7, leaving out terminally differentiated effector memory CD45RA+ cells. The sequencing sample was made of naive CD8+ T cells sorted from blood. Receptors originate from a woman aged 25 to 39 in good health.

The chain combines TRBV9 with TRBJ2-7; the match to TRBD1 covers 10 bases. Germline V gene sequence: CDR1 SGDLS, CDR2 YYNGEE. With 4 bases clipped from V and 6 bases from J, the junction kept 4 bases outside the gene matches. This CDR3 is 13 amino acids long. The CDR3 loop is CASSIWTGGEQYF. As DNA, the CDR3 is TGTGCCAGCAGCATCTGGACAGGGGGCGAGCAGTACTTC.

The gene calls are TRBV12-2 and TRBJ2-7; TRBD1 is the table's D call, not checked against the DNA. TRBV12-2 is described as a pseudogene. The CDR3 is 24 residues long. The CDR3 here is CASRLATDQGATGAEGKWPYEQYF. CDR3 DNA sequence: TGTGCAAGTCGCTTAGCGACTGACCAGGGGGCAACCGGGGCTGAAGGGAAGTGGCCTTACGAGCAGTACTTC.

This clone has a handful of counts. CDR3 residues: CASSSDTGYEQYF. In nucleotides, the CDR3 is TGTGCCAGCAGCTCAGACACGGGCTACGAGCAGTACTTC. V is TRBV7-9 and J is TRBJ2-7; no clear D gene. V was pared by 4 bases and J by 3 bases, with 10 bases between. The germline CDR1 and CDR2 sequences are SEHNR and FQNEAQ (reference sequence). The CDR3 loop spans 13 amino acids.

The chain has TRBV7-2 and TRBJ2-1, with 11 bases that match TRBD2. Germline-derived CDR1 and CDR2 are SGHTA and FQGNSA. Trimming took 3 bases from V and 3 from J; bases not matched to a gene: 10. This CDR3 comprises 18 residues. In DNA form, the CDR3 reads TGTGCCAGCAGCTTCCGCCTCTCGACTAGCGGGATCTACAATGAGCAGTTCTTC. Its translation: CASSFRLSTSGIYNEQFF.

The CDR3 nucleotides are TGTGCCAGCACCCTACTACAGGGTCCGTTCGTAGCGAGTGAGCAGTTCTTC. It yields the protein CASTLLQGPFVASEQFF. V is TRBV28 and J is TRBJ2-1; D might be TRBD1 (6 bases). Between the trimmed V and J ends, which lost 7 bases and 9 bases, there was a span of 28 bases. Looked up from germline, CDR1 is MDHEN and CDR2 is SYDVKM. This CDR3 comprises 17 residues.

This clone was seen just once. The sample carries other DNA sequences with the same CDR3. The CDR3 nucleotides are TGTGCCAGCAGTTGGGGGGGGAACACTGAAGCTTTCTTT. Its protein is CASSWGGNTEAFF. This chain joins TRBV6-6 and TRBJ1-1, with D possibly being TRBD1 (5 bases). CDR1 is MNHNY and CDR2 is SVGAGI in the germline V gene (reference sequence). V was shortened by 4 bases and J by 1 base, with 7 bases between the two germline ends. CDR3 length: 13 amino acids.

The gene calls are TRBV28 and TRBJ2-3, with D possibly TRBD2 on 5 matching bases. Germline values: CDR1 MDHEN, CDR2 SYDVKM. This CDR3 is built from 12 residues. The V end was cut by 1 base, the J end by 8 bases, with 7 bases between. CDR3 amino acids: CASSLLGSTQYF. The CDR3 DNA reads TGTGCCAGCAGTTTATTGGGGAGTACGCAGTATTTT.

CDR3 coding DNA: TGTGCCAGATTTAGCGGGCCCCCCTACGAGCAGTACTTC. Translated, it gives CARFSGPPYEQYF. The chain joins TRBV9 to TRBJ2-7; 7 bases agree with TRBD2. Trimming removed 8 bases from V and 2 bases from J; junction bases left unmatched: 7. CDR3 length: 13 residues. CDR1 is SGDLS, CDR2 YYNGEE, per germline.

This rearrangement joins TRBV28 to TRBJ1-5, with 7 positions matching TRBD1. J was trimmed by 0 bases and V by 8 bases; bases with no gene match: 4. Germline CDR1 reads MDHEN; CDR2 reads SYDVKM. This CDR3 is built from 14 residues. The CDR3 nucleotides are TGTGCCAGCGCCGACAGGGATAGCAATCAGCCCCAGCATTTT. It specifies CASADRDSNQPQHF. Together with reference TRBV28 and TRBJ1-5, the CDR3 gives the full variable domain: DVKVTQSSRYLVKRTGEKVFLECVQDMDHENMFWYRQDPGLGLRLIYFSYDVKMKEKGDIPEGYSVSREKKERFSLILESASTNQTSMYLCASADRDSNQPQHFGDGTRLSIL.

This sequence joins TRBV4-1 and TRBJ1-2; tentatively, D is TRBD1 (5 bases). CDR3 length equals 14 residues. With 1 base removed from V and 7 bases from J, the gap between germline ends came to 13 bases. CDR1 and CDR2 (germline): MGHRA, YSYEKL. The CDR3 region is CASSQVLGQGGYTF. The CDR3 bases are TGCGCCAGCAGCCAAGTGCTAGGGCAGGGTGGCTACACCTTC.

V and J are TRBV5-8 and TRBJ2-7, with 11 bases identical to TRBD2. V dropped 3 bases and J dropped 5; count of bases not matched to a gene: 4. The V gene's germline CDR1 is SGHTS and CDR2 YDEGEE. This CDR3 is built from 14 residues. DNA of the CDR3: TGTGCCAGCAGCTCTACGGGACTAGCGGACGAGCAGTACTTC. This sequence encodes CASSSTGLADEQYF.

Only one count was recorded for this clone. The chain couples TRBV4-1 to TRBJ2-4; TRBD2 matches at 8 bases. The V segment lost 11 bases and the J segment 7 bases; nucleotides outside the gene matches: 7. The V gene's germline CDR1 is MGHRA and CDR2 YSYEKL. This CDR3 spans 12 amino acids. CDR3 nucleotide sequence: TGCGCCCCCCGGGGACTAGTCAACATTCAGTACTTC. It encodes CAPRGLVNIQYF.

Worth noting for this clone: The same CDR3 is also encoded by other DNA sequences in this sample. The rearrangement links TRBV27 to TRBJ1-5, with 7 bases matching TRBD1. The trim removed 3 bases at V and 2 bases at J, leaving 1 base unmatched. CDR1 MNHEY and CDR2 SMNVEV come from the germline V gene (reference sequence). This CDR3 is 14 amino acids long. The DNA of the CDR3 is TGTGCCAGCAGTTTTACAGGGGGCAATCAGCCCCAGCATTTT. It encodes CASSFTGGNQPQHF.